The 20 T cell receptor beta chains listed next were all sequenced from one sample in a study of OX40 agonist ivuxolimab in advanced cancers. Library prep was done by the immunoSEQ multiplex PCR assay. Sourced from immuneACCESS, this table was stored by TCRdb with only in-frame sequences that have V and J called. A share of the clones is absent; for the studies checked, an unresolved V gene accounts for under half, and the remainder has no known explanation. Present in this sample are tens of thousands of clones, 80% to 90% of which were seen just once. Around 5.5% of the sample is taken by the ten largest. Source: CD4+ or CD8+ T cells sorted from blood, taken in a trial of the OX40 agonist ivuxolimab. The receptors were gathered from an adult with an advanced solid tumor such as melanoma, head and neck, liver or kidney cancer.

The chain employs TRBV19 and TRBJ2-2, with TRBD1 as a possible D gene (5 bases). CDR1 is LNHDA, CDR2 SQIVND, per germline (reference sequence). The length of the CDR3 is 14 residues. V was shortened by 3 bases and J by 5 bases, with 10 bases between the two germline ends. The CDR3 bases are TGTGCCAGTAGTATCTCGGCAGGGACCGGGGAGCTGTTTTTT. It yields the protein CASSISAGTGELFF. The full variable domain, with the rest looked up from reference TRBV19 and TRBJ2-2, is DGGITQSPKYLFRKEGQNVTLSCEQNLNHDAMYWYRQDPGQGLRLIYYSQIVNDFQKGDIAEGYSVSREKKESFPLTVTSAQKNPTAFYLCASSISAGTGELFFGEGSRLTVL.

The CDR3 spells CASSQDHGLYNSPLHF. The CDR3 DNA reads TGCGCCAGCAGCCAAGATCACGGGCTTTATAATTCACCCCTCCACTTT. V is TRBV4-1 and J is TRBJ1-6; D is unclear. V was clipped by 0 bases and J by 4 bases, with 10 bases between them. This CDR3 has 16 amino acids. Germline CDR1 MGHRA, CDR2 YSYEKL.

The J gene is TRBJ2-1, the V gene TRBV12-5; TRBD1 matches 7 bases. The germline V gene encodes CDR1 LGHNT and CDR2 FRNRAP. J lost 2 bases, V lost 5 bases, and 6 bases had no gene match. The CDR3 is made up of 15 amino acids. This chain's CDR3 is CASGPGTVTYNEQFF. In nucleotides, the CDR3 is TGTGCTAGTGGTCCCGGGACAGTCACCTACAATGAGCAGTTCTTC.

The rearrangement joins TRBV2 to TRBJ2-7; 7 bases line up with TRBD2. Trimming at V came to 6 bases and at J to 3 bases, leaving 8 bases not matched to a gene. This CDR3 comprises 14 residues. Germline values: CDR1 SNHLY, CDR2 FYNNEI. CDR3 sequence: CASSPDGGSYEQYF. The CDR3 region has the DNA TGTGCCAGCAGCCCCGACGGCGGGAGCTACGAGCAGTACTTC.

J is TRBJ2-1 and V is TRBV19; D is unresolved. V lost 1 base, J lost 0 bases, and 7 bases lay in between. This CDR3 comprises 15 residues. Germline V gene lookup returns CDR1 LNHDA and CDR2 SQIVND (reference sequence). CDR3 sequence: CASSIVAVSYNEQFF. DNA for the CDR3: TGTGCCAGTAGTATAGTGGCGGTCTCCTACAATGAGCAGTTCTTC.

A single count supports this clone. The chain has TRBV7-3 and TRBJ1-1; 7 nucleotides agree with TRBD1. The germline CDR1 and CDR2 sequences are SGHTA and FQGTGA. J lost 4 bases, V lost 5 bases, and 7 bases had no gene match. The CDR3 is 14 residues long. The chain's CDR3 is CASSVQGGATEAFF. The DNA for the CDR3 is TGTGCCAGCAGCGTGCAGGGGGGTGCCACTGAAGCTTTCTTT.

This chain links TRBV16 with TRBJ2-1, with 13 bases identical to TRBD2. Germline loops: CDR1 KGHSY, CDR2 FQNENV. This CDR3 is 16 amino acids long. V lost 0 bases, J lost 5 bases, and 1 base stayed unmatched. The CDR3 region has the DNA TGTGCCAGCAGCCAATCGGGGACTAGCGGGAACAATGAGCAGTTCTTC. Its translation is CASSQSGTSGNNEQFF.

This sequence joins TRBV6-6 and TRBJ1-1, with TRBD1 identical over 7 bases. V lost 6 bases to trimming and J lost 2 bases; unmatched junction nucleotides: 3. In germline, CDR1 is MNHNY, CDR2 SVGAGI (reference sequence). There are 13 residues in the CDR3. The CDR3 DNA is TGTGCCAGCAGGAGGGACAGCAACACTGAAGCTTTCTTT. Protein product: CASRRDSNTEAFF.

The gene calls are TRBV2 and TRBJ1-5; 7 positions agree with TRBD1. This CDR3 has 15 residues. V trimming: 10 bases; J trimming: 4 bases; junction bases outside the gene matches: 13. Germline CDR1 SNHLY, CDR2 FYNNEI. The CDR3 sequence is CATKGPGTENQPQHF. The CDR3 DNA follows: TGTGCCACCAAAGGGCCCGGGACAGAAAATCAGCCCCAGCATTTT.

The chain recombines TRBV9 with TRBJ2-2, with 8 positions matching TRBD2. V gave up 0 bases and J gave up 1 base; unmatched junction bases: 2. The CDR3 totals 16 residues. In germline, CDR1 is SGDLS, CDR2 YYNGEE. The CDR3 sequence is CASSVALAGNTGELFF. Written as DNA, the CDR3 is TGTGCCAGCAGCGTAGCTCTAGCGGGGAACACCGGGGAGCTGTTTTTT.

The rearrangement links TRBV19 to TRBJ2-5, with 10 bases lining up with TRBD1. CDR1 LNHDA and CDR2 SQIVND come from the germline V gene (reference sequence). Germline trimming cut 5 bases from V and 11 bases from J; bases unmatched to any gene: 17. This CDR3 spans 16 amino acids. Here the CDR3 reads CASSSTSTGGGGEQYF. The CDR3 DNA reads TGTGCCAGTAGTTCAACCTCGACAGGGGGCGGTGGGGAGCAGTACTTC.

The chain recombines TRBV10-3 with TRBJ2-3, with D unclear. Looked up from germline, CDR1 is ENHRY and CDR2 is SYGVKD. CDR3 size: 11 residues. Trimming took off 3 bases at V and 6 bases at J, with 4 bases between the two ends. CDR3 protein: CAISESDTQYF. CDR3 nucleotide sequence: TGTGCCATCAGTGAATCGGATACGCAGTATTTT.

A single count supports this clone. V and J are TRBV7-2 and TRBJ2-5; the D gene is possibly TRBD1 (5 bases). The germline V gene encodes CDR1 SGHTA and CDR2 FQGNSA. The CDR3 length is 13 residues. V shed 5 bases and J shed 5 bases, with 12 bases lying between them. CDR3 loop: CASSRPGKETQYF. The CDR3, as DNA: TGTGCCAGCAGCCGCCCAGGGAAGGAGACCCAGTACTTC.

This sequence joins TRBV28 and TRBJ1-4; no clear D. Trimming pared 8 bases from V and 5 bases from J, leaving 12 bases between. The CDR3 has 13 amino acids. Germline V gene data show CDR1 as MDHEN and CDR2 as SYDVKM. CDR3 sequence: CASGGSLNEKLFF. DNA for the CDR3: TGTGCCAGCGGAGGCAGCCTAAATGAAAAACTGTTTTTT.

The gene calls are TRBV5-1 and TRBJ1-6; no clear D. Germline assignment: CDR1 SGHRS and CDR2 YFSETQ. The CDR3 spans 15 residues. V was clipped by 0 bases and J by 0 bases, with 4 bases between them. In DNA, the CDR3 is TGCGCCAGCAGCTTGGGGAGCTCCTATAATTCACCCCTCCACTTT. Protein: CASSLGSSYNSPLHF.

V usage is TRBV7-2 and J usage is TRBJ1-2, with 7 bases fitting TRBD1. Germline assignment: CDR1 SGHTA and CDR2 FQGNSA. This CDR3 comprises 14 residues. V lost 5 bases, J lost 6 bases, and 9 bases stayed unmatched. The CDR3 spells CASSPGQRTDGYTF. The CDR3 DNA reads TGTGCCAGCAGCCCGGGACAGCGTACCGATGGCTACACCTTC. The variable domain in full, completed from reference TRBV7-2 and TRBJ1-2, reads GAGVSQSPSNKVTEKGKDVELRCDPISGHTALYWYRQSLGQGLEFLIYFQGNSAPDKSGLPSDRFSAERTGGSVSTLTIQRTQQEDSAVYLCASSPGQRTDGYTFGSGTRLTVV.

V and J are TRBV11-3 and TRBJ2-7, with D perhaps matching TRBD1 (6 bases). The CDR3 consists of 15 residues. Germline CDR1 and CDR2: SGHNT and YENEEA. Trimming pared 4 bases from V and 0 bases from J, leaving 13 bases between. CDR3 in DNA: TGTGCCAGCAGCTCCGGCGGACAGAGCTCCTACGAGCAGTACTTC. Its translation: CASSSGGQSSYEQYF. Full variable domain (missing parts from reference TRBV11-3 and TRBJ2-7): EAGVVQSPRYKIIEKKQPVAFWCNPISGHNTLYWYLQNLGQGPELLIRYENEEAVDDSQLPKDRFSAERLKGVDSTLKIQPAELGDSAVYLCASSSGGQSSYEQYFGPGTRLTVT.

This clone was seen repeatedly, ten times or more. This chain joins TRBV11-2 and TRBJ1-5, with 10 positions matching TRBD1. CDR3 length: 16 amino acids. J lost 7 bases, V lost 5 bases, and 11 bases had no gene match. Germline loops: CDR1 SGHAT, CDR2 FQNNGV. As DNA, the CDR3 is TGTGCCAGCAGCCTTTATGGGACAGGGGCCGAGCAGCCCCAGCATTTT. This gives the protein CASSLYGTGAEQPQHF. Using reference TRBV11-2 and TRBJ1-5 for the parts outside the CDR3, the full variable domain is EAGVAQSPRYKIIEKRQSVAFWCNPISGHATLYWYQQILGQGPKLLIQFQNNGVVDDSQLPKDRFSAERLKGVDSTLKIQPAKLEDSAVYLCASSLYGTGAEQPQHFGDGTRLSIL.

This clone was seen a handful of times. Likely a read error: the CDR3 ends without its conserved phenylalanine or tryptophan. The limits of the CDR3 on the DNA are not certain, so only TCRdb's listed CDR3 is given. The chain combines TRBV6-5 with TRBJ1-5. CDR1 and CDR2 from the germline V gene are MNHEY and SVGAGI. The CDR3 has 10 residues if both end residues are counted. This CDR3 is CARDSNGAAR.

V gene TRBV7-2 combines with J gene TRBJ1-6; D not resolved. The CDR3 length is 12 residues. Looked up from germline, CDR1 is SGHTA and CDR2 is FQGNSA. The V gene lost 1 base and the J gene lost 8 bases, with 3 bases spanning the gap. This CDR3 reads CASSLDDSPLHF. The CDR3, as DNA: TGTGCCAGCAGCTTAGACGATTCACCCCTCCACTTT. The full variable domain, rest sourced from reference TRBV7-2 and TRBJ1-6, is GAGVSQSPSNKVTEKGKDVELRCDPISGHTALYWYRQSLGQGLEFLIYFQGNSAPDKSGLPSDRFSAERTGGSVSTLTIQRTQQEDSAVYLCASSLDDSPLHFGNGTRLTVT.